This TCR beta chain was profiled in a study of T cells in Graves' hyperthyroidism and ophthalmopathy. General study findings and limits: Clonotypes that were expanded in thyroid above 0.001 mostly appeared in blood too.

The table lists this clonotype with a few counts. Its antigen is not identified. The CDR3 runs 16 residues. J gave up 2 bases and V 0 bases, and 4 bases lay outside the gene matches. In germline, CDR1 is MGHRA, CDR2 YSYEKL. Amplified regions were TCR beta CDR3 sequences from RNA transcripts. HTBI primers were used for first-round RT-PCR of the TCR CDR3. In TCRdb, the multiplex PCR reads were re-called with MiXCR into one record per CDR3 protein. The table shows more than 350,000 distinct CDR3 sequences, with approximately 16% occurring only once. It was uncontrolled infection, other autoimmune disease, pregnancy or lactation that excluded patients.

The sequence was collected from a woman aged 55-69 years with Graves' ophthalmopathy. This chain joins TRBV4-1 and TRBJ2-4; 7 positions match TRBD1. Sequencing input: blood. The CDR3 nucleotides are TGCGCCAGCAGCCAAGATGTACAGGGGACCAAAAACATTCAGTACTTC. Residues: CASSQDVQGTKNIQYF.